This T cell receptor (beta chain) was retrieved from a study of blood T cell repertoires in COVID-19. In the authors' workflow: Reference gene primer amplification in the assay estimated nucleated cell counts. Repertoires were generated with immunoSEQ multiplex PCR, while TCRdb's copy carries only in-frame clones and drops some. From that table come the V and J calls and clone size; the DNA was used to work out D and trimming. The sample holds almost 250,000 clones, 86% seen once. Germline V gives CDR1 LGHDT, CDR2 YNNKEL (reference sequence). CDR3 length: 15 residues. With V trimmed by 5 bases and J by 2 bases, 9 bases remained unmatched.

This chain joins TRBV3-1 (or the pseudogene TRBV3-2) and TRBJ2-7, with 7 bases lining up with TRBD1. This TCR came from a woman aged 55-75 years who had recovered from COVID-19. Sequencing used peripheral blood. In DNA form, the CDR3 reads TGTGCCAGCAGCTCCTCCAGACAGGGCCCCTACGAGCAGTACTTC. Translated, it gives CASSSSRQGPYEQYF.